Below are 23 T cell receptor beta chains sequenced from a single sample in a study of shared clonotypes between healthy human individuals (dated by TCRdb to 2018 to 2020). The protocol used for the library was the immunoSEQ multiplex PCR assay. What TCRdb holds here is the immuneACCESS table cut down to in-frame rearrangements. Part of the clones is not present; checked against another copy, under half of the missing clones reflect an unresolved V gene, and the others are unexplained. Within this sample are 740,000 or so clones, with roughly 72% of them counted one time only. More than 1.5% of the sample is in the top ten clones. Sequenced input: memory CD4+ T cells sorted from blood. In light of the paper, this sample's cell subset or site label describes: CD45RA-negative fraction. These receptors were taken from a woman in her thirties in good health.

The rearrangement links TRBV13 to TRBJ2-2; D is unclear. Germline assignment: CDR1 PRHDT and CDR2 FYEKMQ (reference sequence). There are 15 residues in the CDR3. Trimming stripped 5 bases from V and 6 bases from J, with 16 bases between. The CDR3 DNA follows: TGTGCCAGCAGCCCGGTTCTAAGTTGGTCCGGGGAGCTGTTTTTT. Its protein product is CASSPVLSWSGELFF.

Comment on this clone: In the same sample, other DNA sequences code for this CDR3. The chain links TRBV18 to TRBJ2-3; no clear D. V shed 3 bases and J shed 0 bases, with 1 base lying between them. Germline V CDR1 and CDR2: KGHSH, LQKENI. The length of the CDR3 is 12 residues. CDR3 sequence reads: CASSPSTDTQYF. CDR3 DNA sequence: TGTGCCAGCTCACCTAGCACAGATACGCAGTATTTT.

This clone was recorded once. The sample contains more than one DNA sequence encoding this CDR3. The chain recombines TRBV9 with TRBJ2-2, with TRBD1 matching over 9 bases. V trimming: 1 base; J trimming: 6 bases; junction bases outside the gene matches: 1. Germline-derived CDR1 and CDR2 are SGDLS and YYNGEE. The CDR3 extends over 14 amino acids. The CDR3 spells CASSVRQGAGELFF. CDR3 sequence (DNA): TGTGCCAGCAGCGTACGACAGGGGGCCGGGGAGCTGTTTTTT.

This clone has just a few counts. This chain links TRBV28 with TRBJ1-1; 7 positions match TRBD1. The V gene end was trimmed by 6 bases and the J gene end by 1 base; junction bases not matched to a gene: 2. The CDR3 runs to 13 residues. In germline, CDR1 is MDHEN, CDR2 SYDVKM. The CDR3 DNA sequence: TGTGCCAGCAGCGGGACAGCGAACACTGAAGCTTTCTTT. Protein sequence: CASSGTANTEAFF. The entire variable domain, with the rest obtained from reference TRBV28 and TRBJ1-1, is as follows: DVKVTQSSRYLVKRTGEKVFLECVQDMDHENMFWYRQDPGLGLRLIYFSYDVKMKEKGDIPEGYSVSREKKERFSLILESASTNQTSMYLCASSGTANTEAFFGQGTRLTVV.

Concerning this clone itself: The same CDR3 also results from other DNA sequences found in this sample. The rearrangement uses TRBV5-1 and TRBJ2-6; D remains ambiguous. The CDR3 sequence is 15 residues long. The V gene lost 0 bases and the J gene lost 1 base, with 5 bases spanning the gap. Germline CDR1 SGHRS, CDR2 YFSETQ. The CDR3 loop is CASSLAGSGANVLTF. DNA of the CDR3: TGCGCCAGCAGCTTGGCTGGGTCTGGGGCCAACGTCCTGACTTTC.

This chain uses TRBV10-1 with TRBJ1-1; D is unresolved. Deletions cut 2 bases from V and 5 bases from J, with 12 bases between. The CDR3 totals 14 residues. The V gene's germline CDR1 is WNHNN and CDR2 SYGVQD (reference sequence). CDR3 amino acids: CASSERPRGTEAFF. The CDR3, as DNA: TGCGCCAGCAGTGAGCGGCCCCGAGGGACTGAAGCTTTCTTT.

CDR3 coding DNA: TGTGCCAGCAGCTTGCTGACAGGGGGCGGCACAGATACGCAGTATTTT. Protein: CASSLLTGGGTDTQYF. This chain joins TRBV11-2 and TRBJ2-3; 10 bases agree with TRBD1. CDR1 and CDR2 from the germline V gene are SGHAT and FQNNGV. V trimming: 3 bases; J trimming: 1 base; junction bases outside the gene matches: 4. The CDR3 length is 16 residues.

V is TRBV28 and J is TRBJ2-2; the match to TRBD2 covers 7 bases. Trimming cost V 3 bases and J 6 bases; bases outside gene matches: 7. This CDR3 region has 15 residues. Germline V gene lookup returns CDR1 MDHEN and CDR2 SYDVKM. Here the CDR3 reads CASSFQRGGAGELFF. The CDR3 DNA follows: TGTGCCAGCAGTTTTCAGCGGGGAGGGGCCGGGGAGCTGTTTTTT.

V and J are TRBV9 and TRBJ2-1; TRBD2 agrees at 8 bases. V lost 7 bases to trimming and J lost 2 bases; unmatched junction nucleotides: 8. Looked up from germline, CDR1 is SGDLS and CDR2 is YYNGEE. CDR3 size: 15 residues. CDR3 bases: TGTGCCAGCGGCTCAAGCGGGAGCACCTACAATGAGCAGTTCTTC. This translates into CASGSSGSTYNEQFF.

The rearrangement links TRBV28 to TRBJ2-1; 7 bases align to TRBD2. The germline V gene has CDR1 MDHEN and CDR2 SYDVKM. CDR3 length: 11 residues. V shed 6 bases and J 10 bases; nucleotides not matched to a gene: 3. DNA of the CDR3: TGTGCCAGCAGCGCGCGGGGGGAGCAGTTCTTC. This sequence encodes CASSARGEQFF.

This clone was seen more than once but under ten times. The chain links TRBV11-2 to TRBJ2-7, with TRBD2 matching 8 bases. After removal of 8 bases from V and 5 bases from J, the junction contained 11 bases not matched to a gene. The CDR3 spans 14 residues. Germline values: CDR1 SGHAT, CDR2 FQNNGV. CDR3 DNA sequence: TGTGCCAGCCATGATGGACTAGCAATCGACGAGCAGTACTTC. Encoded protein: CASHDGLAIDEQYF.

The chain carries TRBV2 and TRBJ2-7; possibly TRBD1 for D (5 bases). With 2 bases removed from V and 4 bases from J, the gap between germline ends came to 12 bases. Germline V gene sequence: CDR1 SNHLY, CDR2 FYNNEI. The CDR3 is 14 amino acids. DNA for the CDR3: TGTGCCAGCAGTGAACGTGGGGCCAGTTACGAGCAGTACTTC. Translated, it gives CASSERGASYEQYF.

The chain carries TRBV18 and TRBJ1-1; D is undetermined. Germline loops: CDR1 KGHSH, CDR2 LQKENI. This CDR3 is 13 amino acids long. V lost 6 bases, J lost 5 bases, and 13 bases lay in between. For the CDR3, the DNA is TGTGCCAGCTCCCTGACGGGGAGGACTGAAGCTTTCTTT. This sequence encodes CASSLTGRTEAFF.

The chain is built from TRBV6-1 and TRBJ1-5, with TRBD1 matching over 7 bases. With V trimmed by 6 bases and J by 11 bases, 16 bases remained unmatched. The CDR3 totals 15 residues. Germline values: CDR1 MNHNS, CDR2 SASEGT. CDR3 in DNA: TGTGCCAGCAGATCAACCGGGACAGCTGGCGGAGCCCAGCATTTT. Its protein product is CASRSTGTAGGAQHF.

For the CDR3, the DNA is TGTGCCAGCAGTTACCGGGACAGGGGGCGATACGAGCAGTACTTC. Translating it yields CASSYRDRGRYEQYF. The rearrangement uses TRBV6-5 and TRBJ2-7; 12 bases align to TRBD1. V trimming: 2 bases; J trimming: 4 bases; junction bases outside the gene matches: 3. The CDR3 loop spans 15 amino acids. From germline, CDR1 is MNHEY and CDR2 SVGAGI.

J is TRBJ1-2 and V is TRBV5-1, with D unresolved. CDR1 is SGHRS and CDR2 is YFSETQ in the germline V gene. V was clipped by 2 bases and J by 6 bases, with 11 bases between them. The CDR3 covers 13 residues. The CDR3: CASSLDGVDGYTF. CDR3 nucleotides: TGCGCCAGCAGCTTAGATGGGGTGGATGGCTACACCTTC.

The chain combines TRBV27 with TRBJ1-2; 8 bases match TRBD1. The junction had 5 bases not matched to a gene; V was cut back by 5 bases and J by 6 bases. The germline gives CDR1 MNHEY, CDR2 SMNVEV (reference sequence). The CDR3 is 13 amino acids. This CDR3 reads CASSHDRGDGYTF. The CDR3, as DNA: TGTGCCAGCAGTCACGACAGGGGTGATGGCTACACCTTC.

CDR3 in amino acids: CAWSVKGGPGELFF. CDR3 DNA: TGTGCCTGGAGTGTAAAGGGTGGCCCCGGGGAGCTGTTTTTT. The chain employs TRBV30 and TRBJ2-2; no clear D gene. CDR1 is GTSNPN and CDR2 is SVGIG in the germline V gene (reference sequence). The CDR3 contains 14 residues. V shed 0 bases and J shed 6 bases, with 11 bases lying between them.

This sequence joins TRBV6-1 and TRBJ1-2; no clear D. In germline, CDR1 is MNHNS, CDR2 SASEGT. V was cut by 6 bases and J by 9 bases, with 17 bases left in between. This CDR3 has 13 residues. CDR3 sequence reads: CASREGTRMSYTF. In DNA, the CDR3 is TGTGCCAGCAGGGAGGGAACGCGCATGAGCTACACCTTC.

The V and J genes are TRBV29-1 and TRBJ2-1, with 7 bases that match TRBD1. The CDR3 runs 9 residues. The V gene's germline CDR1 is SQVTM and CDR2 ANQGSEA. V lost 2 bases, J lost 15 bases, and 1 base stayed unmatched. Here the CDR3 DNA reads TGCAGCGTTGAACCAGGGGGGTTCTTC. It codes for CSVEPGGFF.

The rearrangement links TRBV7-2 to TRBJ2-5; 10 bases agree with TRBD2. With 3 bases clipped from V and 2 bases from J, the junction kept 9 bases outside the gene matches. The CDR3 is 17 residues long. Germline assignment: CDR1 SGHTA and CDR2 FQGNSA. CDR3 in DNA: TGTGCCAGCAGCTTTCTGTCTAGCGGGAGTGGACAAGAGACCCAGTACTTC. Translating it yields CASSFLSSGSGQETQYF.

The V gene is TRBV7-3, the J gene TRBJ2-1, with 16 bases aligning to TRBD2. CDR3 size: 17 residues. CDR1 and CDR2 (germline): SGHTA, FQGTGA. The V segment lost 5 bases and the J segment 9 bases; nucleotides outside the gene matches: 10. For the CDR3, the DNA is TGTGCCAGCAGCGACGGGACTAGCGGGAGGGCCTCGAGTGAGCAGTTCTTC. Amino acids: CASSDGTSGRASSEQFF.

CDR3 region: CASSQFSGISYEQYF. CDR3 in DNA: TGTGCCAGCAGCCAATTTAGCGGGATCTCCTACGAGCAGTACTTC. The V call is TRBV4-2, the J call TRBJ2-7; 8 bases align to TRBD2. The germline gives CDR1 LGHNA, CDR2 YNFKEQ. This CDR3 is built from 15 residues. V trimming: 2 bases; J trimming: 0 bases; junction bases outside the gene matches: 3.